The 7 T cell receptor beta chains reported below all come from one sample, sequenced in a study of cytomegalovirus exposure and HLA in healthy donors. PCR was performed using 60 Vbeta and 13 Jbeta primers. Here immunoSEQ multiplex PCR was the method, and the copy in TCRdb shows in-frame clones only, minus some. The sample has some 120,000 clones, 75% to 85% seen once. Source material: PBMCs. These receptors originate from a man aged 25 to 40 in good health and CMV-seropositive.

The chain employs TRBV5-1 and TRBJ1-1; no clear D gene. This CDR3 has 13 amino acids. Trimming took 0 bases from V and 7 from J, leaving 10 bases between them. The germline CDR1 and CDR2 sequences are SGHRS and YFSETQ. The CDR3 DNA reads TGCGCCAGCAGCTTGGAGGCGGGATTTGAAGCTTTCTTT. Amino acid sequence: CASSLEAGFEAFF.

This chain joins TRBV7-8 and TRBJ2-1; D is possibly TRBD2 (6 bases). This CDR3 is built from 12 residues. V dropped 6 bases and J dropped 15 bases, with 18 bases sitting between them. Germline assignment: CDR1 SGHVS and CDR2 FQNEAQ. The chain's CDR3 is CASSLLGLRPFF. The DNA of the CDR3 is TGTGCCAGCAGTCTGTTGGGACTTAGGCCGTTCTTC.

The V call is TRBV6-1, the J call TRBJ2-7; D gene uncertain. This CDR3 comprises 11 residues. V shed 9 bases and J shed 6 bases, with 12 bases lying between them. Germline CDR1 MNHNS, CDR2 SASEGT. The CDR3 nucleotides are TGTGCCAGTGGAGAGACGCGCGAGCAGTACTTC. Residues: CASGETREQYF.

This rearrangement joins TRBV4-3 to TRBJ1-1, with 7 bases matching TRBD1. CDR3 length: 15 residues. V dropped 4 bases and J dropped 3; count of bases not matched to a gene: 8. The germline gives CDR1 LGHNA, CDR2 YSLEER. CDR3 amino acids: CASSRVLDRDTEAFF. The CDR3, as DNA: TGCGCCAGCAGCCGAGTACTAGACAGGGACACTGAAGCTTTCTTT.

The rearrangement links TRBV5-1 to TRBJ2-2, with 8 bases lining up with TRBD1. The CDR3 runs to 17 residues. V shed 3 bases and J 0 bases; nucleotides not matched to a gene: 7. Germline CDR1 SGHRS, CDR2 YFSETQ. In DNA form, the CDR3 reads TGCGCCAGCAGCTCAAAGCCGACAGGGGCGAACACCGGGGAGCTGTTTTTT. Encoded protein: CASSSKPTGANTGELFF.

The gene calls are TRBV29-1 and TRBJ1-1; 7 bases are shared with TRBD1. CDR1 is SQVTM and CDR2 is ANQGSEA in the germline V gene. The junction had 4 bases not matched to a gene; V was cut back by 5 bases and J by 1 base. There are 13 residues in the CDR3. This CDR3 reads CSVQTGQNTEAFF. CDR3 bases: TGCAGCGTTCAGACAGGGCAGAACACTGAAGCTTTCTTT.

The table lists this clone with a count of one. The chain links TRBV6-1 to TRBJ1-2, with 7 bases matching TRBD1. J lost 1 base, V lost 7 bases, and 6 bases had no gene match. Germline V gene sequence: CDR1 MNHNS, CDR2 SASEGT. This CDR3 is built from 14 residues. This chain's CDR3 is CASKTGLNNYGYTF. Here the CDR3 DNA reads TGTGCCAGCAAGACAGGGCTCAATAACTATGGCTACACCTTC.